The 29 T cell receptor beta chains below all came from one sample that was sequenced in a study of early T cells in non-severe SARS-CoV-2 infection. Each CDR3 protein is one row after TCRdb ran MiXCR on the 5' RACE reads. The sample consists of tens of thousands of distinct CDR3 sequences, around 4.5% of them appearing once. The sequenced sample consisted of whole blood. These TCRs come from an adult who was a healthcare worker with PCR-confirmed SARS-CoV-2 infection or an uninfected control (not recorded which).

As for this clonotype: This may be a read error: a much more frequent sequence differs by one nucleotide. The chain carries TRBV6-2 or TRBV6-3 and TRBJ2-4; D perhaps matches TRBD1 (6 bases). This CDR3 is built from 15 residues. Germline V CDR1 and CDR2: MNHEY, SVGEGT. The DNA for the CDR3 is TGTGCCTGCAGTTCTAATACCAACAGGGTCAACATTCAGTACTTC. It is translated as CACSSNTNRVNIQYF.

This clonotype was counted ten times or more. V gene TRBV9 combines with J gene TRBJ2-2; D unclear. Per the germline V gene, CDR1 is SGDLS and CDR2 is YYNGEE. V shed 0 bases and J shed 8 bases, with 8 bases lying between them. This CDR3 has 13 amino acids. As DNA, the CDR3 is TGTGCCAGCAGCGTAGGAATATCAGGGGAGCTGTTTTTT. It specifies CASSVGISGELFF.

This clonotype was seen many times. The chain carries TRBV24-1 and TRBJ2-1, with 8 bases that match TRBD2. Germline CDR1 and CDR2: KGHDR and SFDVKD. J was trimmed by 6 bases and V by 9 bases; bases with no gene match: 6. CDR3 length: 13 amino acids. Here the CDR3 DNA reads TGTGCCACCCGGGGTAGCGGGATCAATGAGCAGTTCTTC. It encodes CATRGSGINEQFF.

The chain couples TRBV9 to TRBJ2-1; D might be TRBD1 (6 bases). V gave up 5 bases and J gave up 5 bases, with 17 bases separating them. Germline assignment: CDR1 SGDLS and CDR2 YYNGEE. CDR3 length equals 15 residues. CDR3 DNA: TGTGCCAGCAGGAATGAAGCGGACAGAAACAATGAGCAGTTCTTC. The encoded protein is CASRNEADRNNEQFF.

This clonotype was counted many times. The chain uses TRBV28 and TRBJ1-2, with D possibly TRBD1 on 6 matching bases. CDR1 MDHEN and CDR2 SYDVKM come from the germline V gene. This CDR3 is 11 amino acids long. Trimming shortened V by 6 bases and J by 4 bases, and 6 bases separated the two germline ends. This CDR3 is CASRQGYGYTF. CDR3 DNA sequence: TGTGCCAGCAGACAGGGCTATGGCTACACCTTC.

This clonotype has only a few counts. V gene TRBV28 combines with J gene TRBJ2-7; TRBD2 matches 11 bases. Germline V gene data show CDR1 as MDHEN and CDR2 as SYDVKM. Trimming cost V 6 bases and J 3 bases; bases outside gene matches: 13. CDR3 length: 17 amino acids. This CDR3 reads CASRPARLLAGDYEQYF. The CDR3 coding sequence is TGTGCCAGCAGGCCCGCACGTCTACTAGCGGGAGACTACGAGCAGTACTTC.

This clonotype was picked up many times. The V and J genes are TRBV4-1 and TRBJ2-1; possibly TRBD1 for D (5 bases). CDR3 length: 18 residues. Trimming took off 1 base at V and 8 bases at J, with 24 bases between the two ends. The germline V gene has CDR1 MGHRA and CDR2 YSYEKL. CDR3 sequence reads: CASSQGLTVGFIGDEQFF. The DNA of the CDR3 is TGCGCCAGCAGCCAAGGCTTGACAGTGGGGTTTATCGGCGATGAGCAGTTCTTC.

In its sample, this clonotype was seen many times. The chain is built from TRBV5-1 and TRBJ1-4; weak D call: TRBD1 (5 bases). V gave up 2 bases and J gave up 4 bases, with 9 bases separating them. Germline V gives CDR1 SGHRS, CDR2 YFSETQ. The CDR3 extends over 14 amino acids. The CDR3 loop reads CASSFTGFNEKLFF. CDR3 bases: TGCGCCAGCAGCTTTACAGGATTTAATGAAAAACTGTTTTTT.

This clonotype was found many times. The chain recombines TRBV18 with TRBJ1-4; the match to TRBD1 covers 8 bases. After removal of 5 bases from V and 4 bases from J, the junction contained 9 bases not matched to a gene. The CDR3 loop spans 16 amino acids. Germline assignment: CDR1 KGHSH and CDR2 LQKENI. The CDR3 reads CASSVTGTGYNEKLFF. Here the CDR3 DNA reads TGTGCCAGCTCAGTAACCGGGACAGGCTATAATGAAAAACTGTTTTTT.

The chain uses TRBV7-2 and TRBJ2-2; 8 positions match TRBD1. Germline V gives CDR1 SGHTA, CDR2 FQGNSA. V was pared by 1 base and J by 7 bases, with 5 bases of the junction left unmatched. This CDR3 is built from 15 residues. The CDR3 here is CASSLGRGHGGELFF. CDR3 nucleotides: TGTGCCAGCAGCTTAGGCAGGGGGCACGGCGGGGAGCTGTTTTTT.

This clonotype was recorded many times. The V and J genes are TRBV7-2 and TRBJ2-7, with D uncertain. The germline CDR1 and CDR2 sequences are SGHTA and FQGNSA. The CDR3 sequence is 14 residues long. V was shortened by 0 bases and J by 6 bases, with 12 bases between the two germline ends. The CDR3 DNA sequence: TGTGCCAGCAGCTTAGCCTTTGGGTTCTTCGAGCAGTACTTC. Translating it yields CASSLAFGFFEQYF.

Ten or more counts support this clonotype. This chain links TRBV19 with TRBJ2-4, with 9 bases matching TRBD1. CDR3 size: 14 residues. Germline V gives CDR1 LNHDA, CDR2 SQIVND (reference sequence). V was clipped by 3 bases and J by 7 bases; unmatched bases: 4. CDR3: CASSIRDRDNIQYF. The CDR3 region has the DNA TGTGCCAGTAGTATCCGGGACAGGGACAACATTCAGTACTTC.

This clonotype was picked up many times. The V gene is TRBV27, the J gene TRBJ2-7; 9 bases map to TRBD1. V lost 5 bases to trimming and J lost 4 bases; unmatched junction nucleotides: 6. From germline, CDR1 is MNHEY and CDR2 SMNVEV (reference sequence). CDR3 length: 14 residues. The CDR3 loop reads CASSRTGDVYEQYF. The CDR3 coding sequence is TGTGCCAGCAGTCGGACAGGGGATGTTTACGAGCAGTACTTC.

This clonotype was found many times. The chain is built from TRBV4-3 and TRBJ1-4; D perhaps matches TRBD1 (5 bases). V was clipped by 4 bases and J by 0 bases, with 12 bases between them. This CDR3 has 16 residues. Germline V gene lookup returns CDR1 LGHNA and CDR2 YSLEER. This CDR3 reads CASSRRVAATNEKLFF. The CDR3 nucleotides are TGCGCCAGCAGCCGCAGGGTAGCTGCAACTAATGAAAAACTGTTTTTT.

This clonotype was seen ten or more times. CDR3 amino acids: CASSEWNRGEQFF. The CDR3 region has the DNA TGTGCCAGCAGTGAATGGAATCGGGGTGAGCAGTTCTTC. This chain joins TRBV2 and TRBJ2-1; D possibly corresponds to TRBD2 (5 bases). Germline V gives CDR1 SNHLY, CDR2 FYNNEI. V was shortened by 2 bases and J by 9 bases, with 11 bases between the two germline ends. This CDR3 region has 13 residues. The entire variable domain, with the rest obtained from reference TRBV2 and TRBJ2-1, is as follows: EPEVTQTPSHQVTQMGQEVILRCVPISNHLYFYWYRQILGQKVEFLVSFYNNEISEKSEIFDDQFSVERPDGSNFTLKIRSTKLEDSAMYFCASSEWNRGEQFFGPGTRLTVL.

This clonotype was counted ten times or more. This rearrangement joins TRBV7-3 to TRBJ2-2, with a weak D call TRBD2 (6 bases). V lost 0 bases and J lost 6, with 14 bases in between. From germline, CDR1 is SGHTA and CDR2 FQGTGA. The CDR3 runs 16 residues. The CDR3 DNA reads TGTGCCAGCAGCTTAACCGCGTCGGAGGGCGCCGGGGAGCTGTTTTTT. Translating gives CASSLTASEGAGELFF.

This clonotype occurred many times. The rearrangement links TRBV5-6 to TRBJ2-1, with 10 bases aligning to TRBD1. The CDR3 length is 19 residues. The V segment lost 2 bases and the J segment 0 bases; nucleotides outside the gene matches: 11. Germline CDR1 is SGHDT and CDR2 is YYEEEE. CDR3 loop: CASSFNPGQGRSSYNEQFF. In nucleotides, the CDR3 is TGTGCCAGCAGCTTTAACCCGGGACAGGGGCGAAGCTCCTACAATGAGCAGTTCTTC.

In this sample, this clonotype turned up many times. This sequence joins TRBV14 and TRBJ2-5, with D perhaps matching TRBD1 or TRBD2 (6 bases each). Germline loops: CDR1 SGHDN, CDR2 FVKESK. Trimming pared 3 bases from V and 1 base from J, leaving 18 bases between. This CDR3 contains 17 residues. CDR3 region: CASSHGPPGAIQETQYF. The CDR3 nucleotides read TGTGCCAGCAGCCACGGCCCCCCGGGGGCTATCCAAGAGACCCAGTACTTC.

The table lists this clonotype with many counts. The chain carries TRBV5-1 and TRBJ1-2, with D maybe TRBD1 (5 bases). The germline gives CDR1 SGHRS, CDR2 YFSETQ. This CDR3 is built from 13 residues. The V and J ends lost 0 bases and 3 bases respectively, with 6 bases between them. CDR3 nucleotides: TGCGCCAGCAGCTTGGAAGGGGACTATGGCTACACCTTC. This encodes CASSLEGDYGYTF.

This clonotype has a count of ten or more. This chain connects TRBV5-6 to TRBJ2-1; D is undetermined. V was trimmed by 2 bases and J by 5 bases, leaving 14 bases between them. CDR3 length: 15 amino acids. Germline V gene data show CDR1 as SGHDT and CDR2 as YYEEEE. The CDR3 protein is CASSFFYGPHNEQFF. The CDR3 nucleotides are TGTGCCAGCAGCTTTTTCTACGGGCCGCACAATGAGCAGTTCTTC.

This clonotype showed up many times. V gene TRBV6-5 combines with J gene TRBJ2-1, with a weak D call TRBD2 (6 bases). V was shortened by 2 bases and J by 5 bases, with 13 bases between the two germline ends. Germline lookup yields CDR1 MNHEY and CDR2 SVGAGI. The CDR3 runs to 15 residues. The CDR3 loop reads CASSYEGRSHNEQFF. The CDR3, as DNA: TGTGCCAGCAGTTACGAAGGGAGGTCGCACAATGAGCAGTTCTTC.

Ten or more counts support this clonotype. The chain employs TRBV30 and TRBJ2-6; unclear D gene. Per the germline V gene, CDR1 is GTSNPN and CDR2 is SVGIG (reference sequence). The CDR3 totals 13 residues. V dropped 4 bases and J dropped 0 bases, with 4 bases sitting between them. The CDR3 region has the DNA TGTGCCTGGACTATCTCTGGGGCCAACGTCCTGACTTTC. It encodes CAWTISGANVLTF.

This clonotype was counted ten times or more. The chain is built from TRBV7-2 and TRBJ2-7; 11 bases map to TRBD2. Unmatched junction bases numbered 13, after V lost 3 bases and J lost 6 bases. The CDR3 loop spans 17 amino acids. Per germline, CDR1 SGHTA and CDR2 FQGNSA. As DNA, the CDR3 is TGTGCCAGCAGCTTGTCCCCGGTACTAGCGGGAGCGAGCGAGCAGTACTTC. Its translation: CASSLSPVLAGASEQYF. The variable domain in full, with the rest retrieved from reference TRBV7-2 and TRBJ2-7, is GAGVSQSPSNKVTEKGKDVELRCDPISGHTALYWYRQSLGQGLEFLIYFQGNSAPDKSGLPSDRFSAERTGGSVSTLTIQRTQQEDSAVYLCASSLSPVLAGASEQYFGPGTRLTVT.

This clonotype was counted only a few times. This chain joins TRBV27 and TRBJ2-7, with D perhaps TRBD2 (6 bases). From germline, CDR1 is MNHEY and CDR2 SMNVEV (reference sequence). The CDR3 consists of 13 residues. The V and J ends lost 6 bases and 6 bases respectively, with 15 bases between them. The chain's CDR3 is CASSLKLASEQYF. The CDR3 region has the DNA TGTGCCAGCAGCCTGAAACTAGCTTCCGAGCAGTACTTC.

The sample holds many counts of this clonotype. The rearrangement links TRBV6-5 to TRBJ1-1; TRBD1 might be the D (6 bases). Germline values: CDR1 MNHEY, CDR2 SVGAGI. This CDR3 comprises 15 residues. Trimming stripped 5 bases from V and 5 bases from J, with 18 bases between. As DNA, the CDR3 is TGTGCCAGCAGTAGGCGCGGGGGCTTGGGGACTGAAGCTTTCTTT. Translating it yields CASSRRGGLGTEAFF.

In this sample, this clonotype turned up many times. V usage is TRBV19 and J usage is TRBJ1-5, with D perhaps TRBD1 (5 bases). Trimming took 7 bases from V and 7 from J, leaving 14 bases between them. CDR1 and CDR2 from the germline V gene are LNHDA and SQIVND (reference sequence). There are 13 residues in the CDR3. DNA of the CDR3: TGTGCCAGTACCGCAGGGACGGCCCAGCCCCAGCATTTT. This translates into CASTAGTAQPQHF.

This clonotype was recorded at least ten times. The rearrangement joins TRBV13 to TRBJ2-1; D perhaps matches TRBD1 (7 bases). The length of the CDR3 is 16 residues. Trimming left V 5 bases short and J 1 base short, with 15 bases between. Germline lookup yields CDR1 PRHDT and CDR2 FYEKMQ (reference sequence). DNA of the CDR3: TGTGCCAGCAGCGGACAGACAGGGAGGTCCTACAATGAGCAGTTCTTC. Encoded protein: CASSGQTGRSYNEQFF.

This clonotype was seen repeatedly, ten times or more. The rearrangement uses TRBV3-1 and TRBJ2-3; 12 positions agree with TRBD2. Germline V gene sequence: CDR1 LGHDT, CDR2 YNNKEL (reference sequence). There are 18 residues in the CDR3. Trimming removed 1 base from V and 6 bases from J; junction bases left unmatched: 11. As DNA, the CDR3 is TGTGCCAGCAGCCAAGTCCTAGCGGGAGGGCCTCCGTATGATACGCAGTATTTT. Translation: CASSQVLAGGPPYDTQYF.

This clonotype is medium-sized (0.01 to 0.1%) within its sample. The chain employs TRBV4-3 and TRBJ1-4, with 7 nucleotides matching TRBD1. The CDR3 covers 17 residues. CDR1 LGHNA and CDR2 YSLEER come from the germline V gene. V lost 0 bases and J lost 3; bases outside the gene matches: 7. The DNA for the CDR3 is TGCGCCAGCAGCCAAGATTGGGACAGTCTTTCTAATGAAAAACTGTTTTTT. It encodes CASSQDWDSLSNEKLFF.